A single sample is the source of the 9 T cell receptor beta chains below, sequenced in a study of CD8 T cells in ankylosing spondylitis. Study-wide findings and caveats: Ankylosing spondylitis blood seemed to carry a telltale TCR beta motif made of about 8 highly homologous variants.

No antigen is known for these receptors. TCRdb redid the calling of the 5' RACE reads with MiXCR, one entry per CDR3 protein. The data contain 750,000 to 850,000 distinct CDR3 sequences, approximately 12% of them seen just once; the ten biggest clones take up about 0.49%. What was sequenced was blood, either unsorted or a sorted T cell fraction (not recorded which). The receptors come from a male donor with ankylosing spondylitis.

On this clonotype: The junction departs from germline at one end; a sequencing error may be responsible. The chain recombines TRBV5-1 with TRBJ2-5; 12 bases line up with TRBD2. CDR3 size: 16 residues. The V gene's germline CDR1 is SGHRS and CDR2 YFSETQ. This CDR3 is CASSLGLAGDQEAQYF. In nucleotides, the CDR3 is TGCGCCAGCAGCTTGGGACTAGCGGGGGATCAAGAGGCCCAGTACTTC.

The chain employs TRBV7-2 and TRBJ2-7, with TRBD1 matching 10 bases. Germline CDR1 reads SGHTA; CDR2 reads FQGNSA. V dropped 6 bases and J dropped 6; count of bases not matched to a gene: 11. The CDR3 is 15 residues long. CDR3 sequence (DNA): TGTGCCAGCAGGTCGATCCACGGGACAGGGGTCGAGCAGTACTTC. Encoded protein: CASRSIHGTGVEQYF.

This clonotype was seen more than once but under ten times. The rearrangement links TRBV6-2 or TRBV6-3 to TRBJ1-6; no firm D call. This CDR3 has 12 amino acids. With 7 bases removed from V and 8 bases from J, the gap between germline ends came to 9 bases. The germline CDR1 and CDR2 sequences are MNHEY and SVGEGT. The CDR3 DNA reads TGTGCCAGCACGGACGGTTATTCACCCCTCCACTTT. The encoded protein is CASTDGYSPLHF.

This clonotype was observed a handful of times. This chain connects TRBV5-1 to TRBJ2-5; 11 bases agree with TRBD2. V was pared by 2 bases and J by 2 bases, with 5 bases of the junction left unmatched. The length of the CDR3 is 16 residues. Germline V gene data show CDR1 as SGHRS and CDR2 as YFSETQ. Written as DNA, the CDR3 is TGCGCCAGCAGCTTCGGACTAGCGGGTCTACAAGAGACCCAGTACTTC. This gives the protein CASSFGLAGLQETQYF.

This clonotype was seen at least ten times. The chain recombines TRBV29-1 with TRBJ2-7; D may be TRBD1 (5 bases). Trimming took 4 bases from V and 3 from J, leaving 10 bases between them. This CDR3 contains 12 residues. The germline V gene has CDR1 SQVTM and CDR2 ANQGSEA. CDR3 nucleotides: TGCAGCGTTGGCAGGGCAGACTACGAGCAGTACTTC. Amino acids: CSVGRADYEQYF.

V and J are TRBV5-6 and TRBJ1-4; 10 bases align to TRBD1. CDR1 SGHDT and CDR2 YYEEEE come from the germline V gene. This CDR3 is built from 14 residues. With V trimmed by 4 bases and J by 6 bases, 3 bases remained unmatched. CDR3 amino acids: CASSQTGGDEKLFF. DNA for the CDR3: TGTGCCAGCAGCCAGACAGGGGGCGATGAAAAACTGTTTTTT.

V and J are TRBV4-2 and TRBJ2-5; 7 nucleotides line up with TRBD2. This CDR3 contains 15 residues. With V trimmed by 1 base and J by 3 bases, 5 bases remained unmatched. The germline V gene encodes CDR1 LGHNA and CDR2 YNFKEQ. The CDR3 nucleotides read TGTGCCAGCAGCCAAGGAGCGGGAAAGGAAGAGACCCAGTACTTC. As protein: CASSQGAGKEETQYF.

The V and J genes are TRBV5-1 and TRBJ2-7, with TRBD1 identical over 9 bases. Germline CDR1 reads SGHRS; CDR2 reads YFSETQ. V lost 5 bases and J lost 1; bases outside the gene matches: 10. This CDR3 is built from 16 residues. CDR3 sequence reads: CASRPGQGSGSYEQYF. CDR3 DNA: TGCGCCAGCAGGCCTGGACAGGGGTCAGGGTCCTACGAGCAGTACTTC.

The DNA for the CDR3 is TGTGCCACCAGCAGAGATCCCATACAGGGTCGCCAGCCCCAGCATTTT. Its translation is CATSRDPIQGRQPQHF. The rearrangement links TRBV15 to TRBJ1-5; TRBD1 might be the D (6 bases). The CDR3 consists of 16 residues. CDR1 is LNHNV and CDR2 is YYDKDF in the germline V gene (reference sequence). The V end was cut by 0 bases, the J end by 7 bases, with 16 bases between.